These 25 T cell receptor beta chains were all obtained from the same sample, sequenced in a study of breast tumors, draining lymph nodes, adjacent tissues. TCRdb fed the multiplex PCR reads into MiXCR, producing one record per CDR3 protein. Among around 290,000 distinct CDR3 sequences, around 31% were seen once, and the ten largest hold roughly 1.1%. Samples came from axillary lymph nodes draining the breast cancer. Sequenced material: axillary lymph node tissue. The receptor set was obtained from a female donor with breast cancer. Some clones in this sample may be carry-over from other donors' samples.

The chain carries TRBV19 and TRBJ1-1; D is uncertain. The CDR3 loop spans 14 amino acids. The V gene's germline CDR1 is LNHDA and CDR2 SQIVND (reference sequence). V shed 6 bases and J shed 10 bases, with 21 bases lying between them. The CDR3 DNA is TGTGCCAGTAGCCCTCCTAATTGGGCGGGTAGAGCTTTCTTT. It specifies CASSPPNWAGRAFF.

The table lists this clonotype with many counts. The chain uses TRBV7-8 and TRBJ2-5; 9 bases line up with TRBD1. Germline V gene lookup returns CDR1 SGHVS and CDR2 FQNEAQ. This CDR3 is 15 amino acids long. Unmatched junction bases numbered 6, after V lost 5 bases and J lost 2 bases. CDR3 region: CASSQRDRAQETQYF. The CDR3, as DNA: TGTGCCAGCAGCCAACGGGACAGGGCTCAAGAGACCCAGTACTTC.

This clonotype appeared many times. This chain connects TRBV12-3 or TRBV12-4 to TRBJ2-3, with TRBD2 matching 12 bases. CDR3 length equals 17 residues. The V gene end was trimmed by 6 bases and the J gene end by 7 bases; junction bases not matched to a gene: 14. The CDR3 DNA is TGTGCCAGCAGCTTCCCGACTAGCGGGAGACGGGCTTATACGCAGTATTTT. Translation gives CASSFPTSGRRAYTQYF.

On this clonotype itself: Sequence at one end of the junction differs from germline and may be a read error. The rearrangement joins TRBV5-1 to TRBJ1-1; no reliable D call. CDR1 SGHRS and CDR2 YFSETQ come from the germline V gene. This CDR3 region has 15 residues. The CDR3 here is CASSLARAGYTEAFF. In nucleotides, the CDR3 is TGCGCCAGCAGCTTGGCGCGGGCCGGATACACTGAAGCCTTCTTT.

Details on this clonotype: One base away lies a much larger clone, so this may be a sequencing read error. The rearrangement uses TRBV11-1 and TRBJ2-2; TRBD2 agrees at 7 bases. CDR1 and CDR2 (germline): SGHAT, FQDESV (reference sequence). V lost 3 bases, J lost 7 bases, and 5 bases stayed unmatched. The CDR3 consists of 14 residues. CDR3 DNA sequence: TGTGCCAGCAGCTTTATAGCGGGCATCGGGGAGCTGTTTTTT. Protein: CASSFIAGIGELFF.

This clonotype has at least ten counts. The V gene is TRBV7-9, the J gene TRBJ1-4; D perhaps matches TRBD1 (5 bases). The CDR3 covers 15 residues. From germline, CDR1 is SEHNR and CDR2 FQNEAQ (reference sequence). V was pared by 5 bases and J by 8 bases, with 18 bases between. The CDR3 sequence: CASSAASSRGEKLFF. CDR3 DNA sequence: TGTGCCAGCAGCGCCGCCTCATCAAGGGGCGAAAAACTGTTTTTT.

This clonotype showed up just a few times. Relative to the germline gene, one junction end is altered; a read error may explain this. The chain combines TRBV5-1 with TRBJ2-4; tentatively, D is TRBD2 (5 bases). The CDR3 is 10 amino acids. Looked up from germline, CDR1 is SGHRS and CDR2 is YFSETQ. CDR3 protein: CASSLAQRNF. The CDR3 bases are TGCGCCAGCAGCTTGGCTCAGCGGAACTTC. The variable domain in full, with the rest retrieved from reference TRBV5-1 and TRBJ2-4, is KAGVTQTPRYLIKTRGQQVTLSCSPISGHRSVSWYQQTPGQGLQFLFEYFSETQRNKGNFPGRFSGRQFSNSRSEMNVSTLELGDSALYLCASSLAQRNFGAGTRLSVL.

This clonotype was counted many times. The J gene is TRBJ1-2, the V gene TRBV7-9; D is unresolved. The V gene's germline CDR1 is SEHNR and CDR2 FQNEAQ (reference sequence). The V end was cut by 0 bases, the J end by 8 bases, with 10 bases between. This CDR3 spans 13 amino acids. The CDR3 DNA is TGTGCCAGCAGCTTAGCGGTGTTCGAGGGCTACACCTTC. It specifies CASSLAVFEGYTF. The complete variable domain, with remaining parts taken from reference TRBV7-9 and TRBJ1-2, reads DTGVSQNPRHKITKRGQNVTFRCDPISEHNRLYWYRQTLGQGPEFLTYFQNEAQLEKSRLLSDRFSAERPKGSFSTLEIQRTEQGDSAMYLCASSLAVFEGYTFGSGTRLTVV.

This clonotype showed up just a few times. A single base separates this from a much larger clone, so it may be a read error. This chain connects TRBV20-1 to TRBJ2-7; D is undetermined. This CDR3 has 14 residues. Germline V gene sequence: CDR1 DFQATT, CDR2 SNEGSKA (reference sequence). CDR3 sequence reads: CSARAPWSSSEQYF. In DNA form, the CDR3 reads TGCAGTGCTAGAGCTCCGTGGAGCTCCTCCGAGCAGTACTTC.

Many counts were recorded for this clonotype. The chain uses TRBV11-3 and TRBJ2-3, with D unresolved. The V and J ends lost 1 base and 2 bases respectively, with 13 bases between them. Germline V gene sequence: CDR1 SGHNT, CDR2 YENEEA. The CDR3 is 16 amino acids. CDR3 protein: CASSLVLAGPTDTQYF. CDR3 DNA sequence: TGTGCCAGCAGCTTAGTGCTCGCAGGTCCCACAGATACGCAGTATTTT.

This clonotype was found many times. This chain joins TRBV4-3 and TRBJ2-1; 10 nucleotides line up with TRBD2. V lost 2 bases, J lost 7 bases, and 5 bases stayed unmatched. Germline V gene data show CDR1 as LGHNA and CDR2 as YSLEER. CDR3 length: 15 amino acids. The CDR3: CASSQSGRALNEQFF. In DNA form, the CDR3 reads TGCGCCAGCAGCCAAAGCGGGAGGGCCCTGAATGAGCAGTTCTTC.

This clonotype was seen ten or more times. The chain couples TRBV6-5 to TRBJ2-2; D may be TRBD1 (6 bases). The CDR3 sequence is 14 residues long. From germline, CDR1 is MNHEY and CDR2 SVGAGI. V was shortened by 9 bases and J by 0 bases, with 11 bases between the two germline ends. The CDR3 DNA reads as TGTGCCAGTAGAGGACAGACGAACACCGGGGAGCTGTTTTTT. As protein: CASRGQTNTGELFF.

V and J are TRBV7-9 and TRBJ2-4, with D tentatively TRBD1 (5 bases). Germline CDR1 SEHNR, CDR2 FQNEAQ (reference sequence). The CDR3 contains 16 residues. V was clipped by 2 bases and J by 0 bases, with 11 bases between them. The CDR3 region is CASSLTTVVAKNIQYF. CDR3 nucleotide sequence: TGTGCCAGCAGCTTAACGACAGTAGTAGCCAAAAACATTCAGTACTTC.

A single count supports this clonotype. A much larger clone lies one base from this, so it may be a read error. This chain joins TRBV11-3 and TRBJ2-7; 7 nucleotides line up with TRBD1. Germline V CDR1 and CDR2: SGHNT, YENEEA. V dropped 6 bases and J dropped 4; count of bases not matched to a gene: 9. This CDR3 contains 14 residues. DNA for the CDR3: TGTGCCAGCAGTTCCTCAGGGGGTGAATACGAGCAGTACTTC. Protein product: CASSSSGGEYEQYF.

The rearrangement uses TRBV4-1 and TRBJ2-1; tentative D call: TRBD2 (5 bases). The CDR3 spans 14 residues. Per the germline V gene, CDR1 is MGHRA and CDR2 is YSYEKL. V dropped 0 bases and J dropped 10 bases, with 13 bases sitting between them. The CDR3 protein is CASSQDEGLGEQFF. The CDR3 DNA sequence: TGCGCCAGCAGCCAAGATGAGGGCCTCGGAGAGCAGTTCTTC.

In this sample, this clonotype turned up many times. The chain employs TRBV19 and TRBJ2-3; D is undetermined. The germline V gene encodes CDR1 LNHDA and CDR2 SQIVND (reference sequence). V was pared by 5 bases and J by 4 bases, with 10 bases between. The CDR3 runs to 13 residues. The CDR3 DNA is TGTGCCAGTAGTCCCGATTTCTCAGATACGCAGTATTTT. Translated: CASSPDFSDTQYF.

J is TRBJ1-2 and V is TRBV29-1; 10 nucleotides match TRBD1. V shed 5 bases and J 7 bases; nucleotides not matched to a gene: 4. Per the germline V gene, CDR1 is SQVTM and CDR2 is ANQGSEA. The CDR3 sequence is 12 residues long. The CDR3 reads CSVRGTGAGYTF. Written as DNA, the CDR3 is TGCAGCGTTAGGGGGACAGGGGCTGGCTACACCTTC.

This clonotype was seen only a few times. V usage is TRBV10-3 and J usage is TRBJ1-5; maybe TRBD1 (6 bases). Trimming shortened V by 4 bases and J by 7 bases, and 11 bases separated the two germline ends. In germline, CDR1 is ENHRY, CDR2 SYGVKD. The CDR3 covers 13 residues. CDR3: CAISVQGGQPQHF. Here the CDR3 DNA reads TGTGCCATCAGTGTACAGGGCGGCCAGCCCCAGCATTTT.

V and J are TRBV4-2 and TRBJ2-3, with 7 nucleotides matching TRBD2. The CDR3 covers 16 residues. CDR1 and CDR2 from the germline V gene are LGHNA and YNFKEQ. Trimming cost V 1 base and J 2 bases; bases outside gene matches: 6. DNA for the CDR3: TGTGCCAGCAGCCAAGCAGGACGGGGGGTCACAGATACGCAGTATTTT. It encodes CASSQAGRGVTDTQYF.

This clonotype was seen many times. The chain recombines TRBV9 with TRBJ2-5; perhaps D is TRBD1 or TRBD2 (6 bases each). CDR3 length equals 14 residues. Trimming pared 3 bases from V and 5 bases from J, leaving 14 bases between. Germline assignment: CDR1 SGDLS and CDR2 YYNGEE. The CDR3 nucleotides read TGTGCCAGCAGCGGACTAGGGGGGATGGAGACCCAGTACTTC. As protein: CASSGLGGMETQYF.

The chain has TRBV6-2 or TRBV6-3 and TRBJ2-3, with D possibly matching TRBD2 (5 bases). Per the germline V gene, CDR1 is MNHEY and CDR2 is SVGEGT. The CDR3 is 15 amino acids. The V end lost 6 bases, the J end lost 2 bases, and 15 bases lay between the germline ends. In DNA form, the CDR3 reads TGTGCCAGCAGAAACGGACTGGAATTCACAGATACGCAGTATTTT. Residues: CASRNGLEFTDTQYF.

This clonotype was observed a single time. The chain uses TRBV9 and TRBJ2-1; 10 bases line up with TRBD2. The ends lost 3 bases at V and 1 base at J; junction bases unmatched: 4. Germline CDR1 and CDR2: SGDLS and YYNGEE. The CDR3 totals 16 residues. In DNA form, the CDR3 reads TGTGCCAGCAGCGGGGGGACTAGCGTATCCTACAATGAGCAGTTCTTC. It specifies CASSGGTSVSYNEQFF.

The V call is TRBV12-3 or TRBV12-4, the J call TRBJ1-5, with D possibly TRBD1 on 6 matching bases. The ends were cut back, 2 bases at V and 7 bases at J, with 9 bases in the middle. There are 13 residues in the CDR3. CDR3 DNA sequence: TGTGCCAGCAGTTTACGGGGGCACCAGCCCCAGCATTTT. Translation: CASSLRGHQPQHF.

This clonotype was counted at least ten times. The rearrangement joins TRBV20-1 to TRBJ2-7; possible D gene TRBD1, 6 bases. This CDR3 has 15 residues. The germline V gene has CDR1 DFQATT and CDR2 SNEGSKA (reference sequence). Trimming shortened V by 3 bases and J by 0 bases, and 15 bases separated the two germline ends. The CDR3 here is CSARDADSLSYEQYF. CDR3 DNA: TGCAGTGCTAGGGATGCGGACAGTCTCTCCTACGAGCAGTACTTC.

This clonotype was observed at least ten times. The chain has TRBV24-1 and TRBJ2-5, with a weak D call TRBD1 (6 bases). The germline CDR1 and CDR2 sequences are KGHDR and SFDVKD. The CDR3 is 15 amino acids. Trimming removed 5 bases from V and 5 bases from J, with 17 bases in between. The CDR3 loop reads CATSVPRQGSETQYF. CDR3 in DNA: TGTGCCACCAGTGTTCCTCGGCAGGGGAGCGAGACCCAGTACTTC.